The 29 T cell receptor beta chains below were found in one sample sequenced in a study of cytomegalovirus exposure and HLA in healthy donors. PCR used 60 Vbeta primers and 13 Jbeta primers. Produced via immunoSEQ multiplex PCR; TCRdb's table is partial and in-frame only. Here the sample spans roughly 100,000 clones, 82% being singletons. Sequenced material: PBMCs. The receptors here all came from a man aged 50 to 59 in good health and CMV-seronegative.

This sequence joins TRBV2 and TRBJ1-5; possibly TRBD1 for D (6 bases). The CDR3 consists of 14 residues. V was trimmed by 2 bases and J by 9 bases, leaving 14 bases between them. Per the germline V gene, CDR1 is SNHLY and CDR2 is FYNNEI. CDR3 loop: CASSERTGGPPQHF. The CDR3 region has the DNA TGTGCCAGCAGTGAAAGGACCGGGGGGCCGCCCCAGCATTTT.

J is TRBJ2-5 and V is TRBV10-2; TRBD2 aligns across 13 bases. CDR1 and CDR2 (germline): WSHSY, SAAADI. The junction had 3 bases not matched to a gene; V was cut back by 6 bases and J by 5 bases. The CDR3 spans 14 residues. CDR3 nucleotide sequence: TGCGCCAGCAGGGGACTAGCGGGAAAGGAGACCCAGTACTTC. Translated: CASRGLAGKETQYF.

J is TRBJ1-1 and V is TRBV5-1, with 8 nucleotides matching TRBD1. V was pared by 4 bases and J by 4 bases, with 3 bases of the junction left unmatched. Germline CDR1 and CDR2: SGHRS and YFSETQ. This CDR3 contains 13 residues. CDR3 residues: CASSETGATEAFF. In DNA, the CDR3 is TGCGCCAGCAGCGAGACAGGGGCCACTGAAGCTTTCTTT.

This clone was observed a few times. This sequence joins TRBV2 and TRBJ2-1, with TRBD2 identical over 12 bases. The CDR3 consists of 15 residues. Looked up from germline, CDR1 is SNHLY and CDR2 is FYNNEI. Trimming at V came to 4 bases and at J to 7 bases, leaving 5 bases not matched to a gene. The CDR3 region has the DNA TGTGCCAGCAGTGCGTGGGGACTAGCGGGTAATGAGCAGTTCTTC. Amino acids: CASSAWGLAGNEQFF.

The chain links TRBV2 to TRBJ2-1; D possibly corresponds to TRBD2 (5 bases). CDR1 is SNHLY and CDR2 is FYNNEI in the germline V gene. This CDR3 region has 15 residues. Trimming stripped 6 bases from V and 8 bases from J, with 20 bases between. This CDR3 reads CASSPYSGVLDEQFF. DNA for the CDR3: TGTGCCAGCAGCCCTTACTCCGGGGTCCTGGATGAGCAGTTCTTC.

This clone showed up just a few times. The gene calls are TRBV6-5 and TRBJ2-1, with 14 nucleotides matching TRBD2. CDR3 size: 15 residues. V lost 2 bases, J lost 7 bases, and 1 base stayed unmatched. CDR1 is MNHEY, CDR2 SVGAGI, per germline. CDR3 amino acids: CASSYGTSGRNEQFF. CDR3 coding DNA: TGTGCCAGCAGTTACGGGACTAGCGGGAGAAATGAGCAGTTCTTC.

The chain has TRBV6-5 and TRBJ2-3; no clear D. The ends were cut back, 2 bases at V and 0 bases at J, with 9 bases in the middle. From germline, CDR1 is MNHEY and CDR2 SVGAGI. This CDR3 spans 15 amino acids. The CDR3 nucleotides read TGTGCCAGCAGTTACGGCGGAGCTAGCACAGATACGCAGTATTTT. Translated: CASSYGGASTDTQYF.

This clone was seen only once. V is TRBV19 and J is TRBJ1-2; possible D gene TRBD1, 6 bases. V was pared by 5 bases and J by 5 bases, with 21 bases between. The germline V gene has CDR1 LNHDA and CDR2 SQIVND (reference sequence). CDR3 length: 16 amino acids. CDR3 region: CASSLSVPTGQYGYTF. In DNA form, the CDR3 reads TGTGCCAGTAGTCTTAGTGTACCTACTGGACAGTATGGCTACACCTTC.

This clone appeared a few times. The J gene is TRBJ2-3, the V gene TRBV5-8, with TRBD1 matching 7 bases. J gave up 10 bases and V 1 base, and 6 bases lay outside the gene matches. Germline lookup yields CDR1 SGHTS and CDR2 YDEGEE. The length of the CDR3 is 13 residues. The DNA of the CDR3 is TGTGCCAGCAGCTTGTCGGGCAGGGGGTCGCAGTATTTT. Translation gives CASSLSGRGSQYF.

The J gene is TRBJ2-7, the V gene TRBV5-1; 8 bases match TRBD2. The ends lost 0 bases at V and 2 bases at J; junction bases unmatched: 4. This CDR3 has 15 residues. In germline, CDR1 is SGHRS, CDR2 YFSETQ. The CDR3 DNA follows: TGCGCCAGCAGCTTGGAGGGACTAGGGACCTACGAGCAGTACTTC. Its translation: CASSLEGLGTYEQYF.

The V call is TRBV6-5, the J call TRBJ1-2; TRBD1 matches 9 bases. The V and J ends lost 2 bases and 4 bases, in that order; junction bases with no gene match: 5. CDR3 size: 15 residues. CDR1 is MNHEY, CDR2 SVGAGI, per germline. The CDR3 spells CASSYGPTGGYGYTF. CDR3 DNA sequence: TGTGCCAGCAGTTACGGTCCGACAGGGGGCTATGGCTACACCTTC.

The chain uses TRBV27 and TRBJ2-7, with 7 nucleotides matching TRBD2. The CDR3 has 15 amino acids. V shed 5 bases and J 3 bases; nucleotides not matched to a gene: 10. The V gene's germline CDR1 is MNHEY and CDR2 SMNVEV (reference sequence). Here the CDR3 DNA reads TGTGCCAGCAGTCTTACCCGGGACTACTTCTACGAGCAGTACTTC. Protein product: CASSLTRDYFYEQYF.

A few counts support this clone. This rearrangement joins TRBV7-9 to TRBJ1-1, with 7 bases that match TRBD1. This CDR3 region has 12 residues. Germline trimming cut 3 bases from V and 8 bases from J; bases unmatched to any gene: 3. Germline loops: CDR1 SEHNR, CDR2 FQNEAQ (reference sequence). The CDR3 region has the DNA TGTGCCAGCAGCTTGACAGGGTCCGAAGCTTTCTTT. This translates into CASSLTGSEAFF.

The rearrangement uses TRBV11-3 and TRBJ2-1, with 8 bases lining up with TRBD2. Losses at the gene ends were 6 bases for V and 6 bases for J; bases not matched to a gene: 7. Germline CDR1 reads SGHNT; CDR2 reads YENEEA. The CDR3 has 14 amino acids. CDR3 residues: CASSSTSGGNEQFF. Written as DNA, the CDR3 is TGTGCCAGCAGTTCCACTAGCGGCGGCAATGAGCAGTTCTTC. The full variable domain, with the rest looked up from reference TRBV11-3 and TRBJ2-1, is EAGVVQSPRYKIIEKKQPVAFWCNPISGHNTLYWYLQNLGQGPELLIRYENEEAVDDSQLPKDRFSAERLKGVDSTLKIQPAELGDSAVYLCASSSTSGGNEQFFGPGTRLTVL.

The CDR3 loop is CASSLPTSGRGELFF. CDR3 DNA: TGTGCCAGCAGTTTACCGACTAGCGGGAGAGGGGAGCTGTTTTTT. The V and J genes are TRBV28 and TRBJ2-2; 12 bases match TRBD2. There are 15 residues in the CDR3. V shed 2 bases, J shed 8 bases, and the junction held 3 bases outside the gene matches. The germline gives CDR1 MDHEN, CDR2 SYDVKM.

The CDR3 here is CASSVGTGKRNEQFF. The CDR3 coding sequence is TGTGCCAGCAGTGTGGGGACAGGGAAACGCAATGAGCAGTTCTTC. The chain links TRBV28 to TRBJ2-1, with 9 bases matching TRBD1. The V segment lost 5 bases and the J segment 6 bases; nucleotides outside the gene matches: 8. Germline V gene lookup returns CDR1 MDHEN and CDR2 SYDVKM. The CDR3 runs 15 residues.

The V gene is TRBV7-2, the J gene TRBJ2-5; a weak D match, TRBD2 (6 bases). Near its end, the DNA agrees better with TRBJ2-7, so the J call may be wrong. Looked up from germline, CDR1 is SGHTA and CDR2 is FQGNSA. The length of the CDR3 is 15 residues. CDR3 residues: CASSPTGTRSYEQYF. For the CDR3, the DNA is TGTGCCAGCAGTCCAACCGGGACTCGCTCCTACGAGCAGTACTTC.

In its sample, this clone was seen a few times. The chain recombines TRBV5-6 with TRBJ2-6, with TRBD1 matching 7 bases. V gave up 3 bases and J gave up 2 bases; unmatched junction bases: 8. The germline V gene encodes CDR1 SGHDT and CDR2 YYEEEE. The length of the CDR3 is 17 residues. CDR3 DNA sequence: TGTGCCAGCAGCTCGAGGGGCACAGGGGCTGGGGCCAACGTCCTGACTTTC. It codes for CASSSRGTGAGANVLTF.

The rearrangement joins TRBV7-9 to TRBJ2-1; D ambiguous. The CDR3 extends over 15 amino acids. V was trimmed by 1 base and J by 7 bases, leaving 14 bases between them. CDR1 and CDR2 (germline): SEHNR, FQNEAQ (reference sequence). CDR3 coding DNA: TGTGCCAGCAGCTTAGGATCCCTCGACGGGAATGAGCAGTTCTTC. It is translated as CASSLGSLDGNEQFF.

The chain links TRBV2 to TRBJ2-7; TRBD2 is a possible D gene (6 bases). V was shortened by 3 bases and J by 1 base, with 25 bases between the two germline ends. This CDR3 comprises 19 residues. CDR1 and CDR2 (germline): SNHLY, FYNNEI. CDR3: CASSDLGGAGPQRSYEQYF. DNA for the CDR3: TGTGCCAGCAGTGACCTCGGGGGAGCCGGACCGCAAAGGTCCTACGAGCAGTACTTC.

The rearrangement uses TRBV6-1 and TRBJ2-7, with D uncertain. With 1 base removed from V and 2 bases from J, the gap between germline ends came to 6 bases. CDR3 size: 13 residues. Germline CDR1 MNHNS, CDR2 SASEGT. CDR3 sequence (DNA): TGTGCCAGCAGTGAAGGGAGCCCCTACGAGCAGTACTTC. Translated, it gives CASSEGSPYEQYF.

The chain couples TRBV10-2 to TRBJ1-2; 8 positions agree with TRBD1. Germline V gene lookup returns CDR1 WSHSY and CDR2 SAAADI. With 5 bases clipped from V and 6 bases from J, the junction kept 5 bases outside the gene matches. The CDR3 is 13 residues long. The CDR3 is CASSYPGGNGYTF. The CDR3, as DNA: TGCGCCAGCAGTTACCCAGGGGGCAATGGCTACACCTTC.

This clone was seen more than once but under ten times. This chain uses TRBV6-6 with TRBJ1-2; 8 positions agree with TRBD1. V was clipped by 0 bases and J by 8 bases; unmatched bases: 11. From germline, CDR1 is MNHNY and CDR2 SVGAGI (reference sequence). This CDR3 contains 16 residues. The CDR3 protein is CASSYSTAGQAQGYTF. The CDR3 coding sequence is TGTGCCAGCAGTTACTCGACGGCGGGACAGGCTCAGGGCTACACCTTC.

The gene calls are TRBV4-1 and TRBJ2-1, with 8 bases that match TRBD2. Germline V gene sequence: CDR1 MGHRA, CDR2 YSYEKL. There are 16 residues in the CDR3. After removal of 4 bases from V and 0 bases from J, the junction contained 5 bases not matched to a gene. DNA of the CDR3: TGCGCCAGCAGCCGACCAAGCGGGAGCTCCTACAATGAGCAGTTCTTC. Translated: CASSRPSGSSYNEQFF.

This clone was detected only once. V is TRBV9 and J is TRBJ2-1, with TRBD2 matching 8 bases. From germline, CDR1 is SGDLS and CDR2 YYNGEE. J gave up 4 bases and V 3 bases, and 9 bases lay outside the gene matches. This CDR3 is 16 amino acids long. CDR3 coding DNA: TGTGCCAGCAGCGGAACCGGGACTAGTCGATACAATGAGCAGTTCTTC. Amino acid sequence: CASSGTGTSRYNEQFF.

The chain couples TRBV2 to TRBJ2-1, with 8 nucleotides matching TRBD1. V gave up 1 base and J gave up 4 bases; unmatched junction bases: 3. The CDR3 spans 15 residues. Germline V gene data show CDR1 as SNHLY and CDR2 as FYNNEI. In DNA, the CDR3 is TGTGCCAGCAGTGAAGAACAGGGGGAGTACAATGAGCAGTTCTTC. It specifies CASSEEQGEYNEQFF.

The chain uses TRBV6-1 and TRBJ1-2; TRBD1 is a possible D gene (6 bases). Looked up from germline, CDR1 is MNHNS and CDR2 is SASEGT. The CDR3 runs to 13 residues. V lost 2 bases to trimming and J lost 8 bases, with 12 bases between them. CDR3 nucleotides: TGTGCCAGCAGTGAACAGGGGCGACGGGGCTACACCTTC. Its protein product is CASSEQGRRGYTF.

The chain joins TRBV6-5 to TRBJ1-2; 7 nucleotides agree with TRBD1. The CDR3 runs to 15 residues. J was trimmed by 7 bases and V by 2 bases; bases with no gene match: 10. Germline lookup yields CDR1 MNHEY and CDR2 SVGAGI. The CDR3 is CASSYARGQGAGYTF. The CDR3 nucleotides read TGTGCCAGCAGTTACGCGAGGGGGCAAGGTGCTGGCTACACCTTC.

The genes are TRBV15 and TRBJ2-1; 7 nucleotides line up with TRBD2. The CDR3 is 13 amino acids. V lost 8 bases and J lost 5; bases outside the gene matches: 6. CDR1 LNHNV and CDR2 YYDKDF come from the germline V gene (reference sequence). CDR3 bases: TGTGCCACCCGGAGCGGGGATAACAATGAGCAGTTCTTC. The encoded protein is CATRSGDNNEQFF.